This TCR beta chain was recorded in a study of T cell repertoires in cytomegalovirus infection. Study background: A matching HLA type, together with CMV infection, was signaled by public TCR beta signatures.

This clonotype was found many times. Its specificity is not known. Whole-study findings and limits: Ex vivo responses were dominated by HLA-C-restricted CMV-specific TCR beta clonotypes. Carriers of CMV plus the relevant HLA were identified by cumulative public TCR beta family frequency.

V shed 3 bases and J shed 6 bases, with 10 bases lying between them. The CDR3 is made up of 13 amino acids. Per the germline V gene, CDR1 is LNHDA and CDR2 is SQIVND (reference sequence). TCRdb redid the calling of the reads with MiXCR, one entry per CDR3 protein. Of a few hundred thousand distinct CDR3 sequences listed, around 18% are singletons. The chain is built from TRBV19 and TRBJ2-3; D is ambiguous. The material sequenced was PBMCs. This TCR came from a human donor in good health (CMV status not recorded). Some clones in this sample may be carry-over from other donors' samples. CDR3 residues: CASSMLAADTQYF. The CDR3 region has the DNA TGTGCCAGTAGTATGCTGGCCGCGGATACGCAGTATTTT.